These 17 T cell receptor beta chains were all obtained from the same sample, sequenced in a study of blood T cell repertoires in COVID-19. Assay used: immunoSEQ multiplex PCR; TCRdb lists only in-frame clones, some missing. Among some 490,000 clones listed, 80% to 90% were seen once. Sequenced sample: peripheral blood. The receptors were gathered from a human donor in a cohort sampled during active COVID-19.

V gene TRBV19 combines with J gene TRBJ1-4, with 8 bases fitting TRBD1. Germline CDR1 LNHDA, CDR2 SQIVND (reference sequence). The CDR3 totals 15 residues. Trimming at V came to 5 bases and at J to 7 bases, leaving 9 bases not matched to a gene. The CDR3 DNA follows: TGTGCCAGTAGTCATTTACAGGGGGGAGGTGAAAAACTGTTTTTT. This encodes CASSHLQGGGEKLFF.

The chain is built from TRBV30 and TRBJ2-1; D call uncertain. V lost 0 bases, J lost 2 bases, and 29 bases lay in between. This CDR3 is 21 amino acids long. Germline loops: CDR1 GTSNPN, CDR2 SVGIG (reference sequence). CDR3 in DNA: TGTGCCTGGAGTGTCTCTAAAACCGGGTTCGGCCCTCGAACGGCCTACAATGAGCAGTTCTTC. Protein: CAWSVSKTGFGPRTAYNEQFF. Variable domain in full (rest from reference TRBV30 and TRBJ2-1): SQTIHQWPATLVQPVGSPLSLECTVEGTSNPNLYWYRQAAGRGLQLLFYSVGIGQISSEVPQNLSASRPQDRQFILSSKKLLLSDSGFYLCAWSVSKTGFGPRTAYNEQFFGPGTRLTVL.

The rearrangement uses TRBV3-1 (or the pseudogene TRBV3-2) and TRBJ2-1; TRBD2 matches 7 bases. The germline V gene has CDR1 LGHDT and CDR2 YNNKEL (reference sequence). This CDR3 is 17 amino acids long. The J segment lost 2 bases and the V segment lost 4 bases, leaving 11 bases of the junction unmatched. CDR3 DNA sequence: TGTGCCAGCAGCCCGGGGGGTGGGGGGTTCCCCTACAATGAGCAGTTCTTC. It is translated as CASSPGGGGFPYNEQFF.

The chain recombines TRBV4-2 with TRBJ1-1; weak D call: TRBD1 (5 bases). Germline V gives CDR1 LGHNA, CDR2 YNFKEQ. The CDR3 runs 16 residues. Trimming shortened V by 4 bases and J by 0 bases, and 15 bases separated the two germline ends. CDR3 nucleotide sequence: TGTGCCAGCAGCCCCGCCTTGGACAACCTGAACACTGAAGCTTTCTTT. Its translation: CASSPALDNLNTEAFF.

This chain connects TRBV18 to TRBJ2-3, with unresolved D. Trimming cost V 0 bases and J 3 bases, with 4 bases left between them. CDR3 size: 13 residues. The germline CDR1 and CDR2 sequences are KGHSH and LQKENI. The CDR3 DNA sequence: TGTGCCAGCTCACCACCTAAAACAGATACGCAGTATTTT. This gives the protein CASSPPKTDTQYF.

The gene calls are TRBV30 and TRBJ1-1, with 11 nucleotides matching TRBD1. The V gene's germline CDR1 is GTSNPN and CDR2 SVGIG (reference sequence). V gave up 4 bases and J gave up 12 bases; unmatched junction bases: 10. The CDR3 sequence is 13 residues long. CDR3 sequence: CAWTNSGTGGTFF. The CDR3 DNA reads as TGTGCCTGGACCAACTCCGGGACAGGGGGAACTTTCTTT.

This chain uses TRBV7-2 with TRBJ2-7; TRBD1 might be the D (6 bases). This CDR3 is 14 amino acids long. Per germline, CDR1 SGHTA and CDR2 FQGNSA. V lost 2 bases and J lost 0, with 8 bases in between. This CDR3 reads CASSLRTASYEQYF. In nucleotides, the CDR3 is TGTGCCAGCAGCTTACGGACAGCCTCCTACGAGCAGTACTTC.

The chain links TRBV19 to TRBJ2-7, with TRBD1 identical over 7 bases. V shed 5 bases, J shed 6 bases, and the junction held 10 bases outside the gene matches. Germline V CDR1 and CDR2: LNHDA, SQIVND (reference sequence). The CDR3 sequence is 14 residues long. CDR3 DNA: TGTGCCAGTAGTGTCGCCGGGACAGTGACCGAGCAGTACTTC. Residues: CASSVAGTVTEQYF.

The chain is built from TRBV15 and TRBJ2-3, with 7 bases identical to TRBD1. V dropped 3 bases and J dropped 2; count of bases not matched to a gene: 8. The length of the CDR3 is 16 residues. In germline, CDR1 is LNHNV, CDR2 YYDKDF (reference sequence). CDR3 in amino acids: CATSRTGQSLTDTQYF. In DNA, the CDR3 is TGTGCCACCAGCAGGACGGGACAGTCTCTCACAGATACGCAGTATTTT.

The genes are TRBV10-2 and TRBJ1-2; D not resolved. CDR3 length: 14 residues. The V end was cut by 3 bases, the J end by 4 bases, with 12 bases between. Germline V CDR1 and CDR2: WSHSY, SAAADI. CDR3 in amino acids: CASSENRGGYGYTF. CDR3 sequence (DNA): TGCGCCAGCAGTGAAAATCGGGGTGGCTATGGCTACACCTTC.

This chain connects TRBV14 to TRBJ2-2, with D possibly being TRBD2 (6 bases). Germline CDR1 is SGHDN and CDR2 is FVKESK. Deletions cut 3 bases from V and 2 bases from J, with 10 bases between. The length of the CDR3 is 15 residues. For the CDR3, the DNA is TGTGCCAGCAGCCATTCAGCGGGCAACACCGGGGAGCTGTTTTTT. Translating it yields CASSHSAGNTGELFF.

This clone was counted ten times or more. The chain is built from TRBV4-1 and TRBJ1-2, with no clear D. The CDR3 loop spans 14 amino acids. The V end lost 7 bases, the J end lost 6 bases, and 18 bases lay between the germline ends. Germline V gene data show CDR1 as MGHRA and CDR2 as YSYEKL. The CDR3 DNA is TGCGCCAGCACCCATACAAGGAGGCGGGATGGCTACACCTTC. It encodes CASTHTRRRDGYTF.

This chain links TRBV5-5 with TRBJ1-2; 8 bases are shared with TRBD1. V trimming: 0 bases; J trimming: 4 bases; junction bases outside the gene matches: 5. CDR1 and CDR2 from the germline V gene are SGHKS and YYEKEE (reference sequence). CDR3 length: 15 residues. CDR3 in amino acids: CASSLGAGGSYGYTF. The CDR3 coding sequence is TGTGCCAGCAGCTTGGGGGCAGGGGGCTCCTATGGCTACACCTTC.

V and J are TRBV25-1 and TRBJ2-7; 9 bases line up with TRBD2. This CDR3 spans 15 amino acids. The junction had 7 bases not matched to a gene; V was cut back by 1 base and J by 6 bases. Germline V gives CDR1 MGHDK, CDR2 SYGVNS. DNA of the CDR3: TGTGCCAGCAGTGAATCTCTAGCGGGGAGGGGCGAGCAGTACTTC. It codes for CASSESLAGRGEQYF.

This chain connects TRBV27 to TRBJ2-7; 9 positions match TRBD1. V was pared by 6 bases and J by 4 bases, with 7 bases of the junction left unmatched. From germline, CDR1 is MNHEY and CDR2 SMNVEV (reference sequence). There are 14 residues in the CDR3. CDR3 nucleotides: TGTGCCAGCAGGCTCCGGGACAGGGTATACGAGCAGTACTTC. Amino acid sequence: CASRLRDRVYEQYF.

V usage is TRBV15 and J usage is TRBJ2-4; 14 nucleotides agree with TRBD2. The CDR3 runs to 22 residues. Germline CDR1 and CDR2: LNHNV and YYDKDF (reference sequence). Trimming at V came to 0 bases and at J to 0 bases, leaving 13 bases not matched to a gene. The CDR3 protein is CATSREPSGLAGDYLAKNIQYF. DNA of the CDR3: TGTGCCACCAGCAGAGAGCCGTCGGGACTAGCGGGAGATTACCTAGCCAAAAACATTCAGTACTTC.

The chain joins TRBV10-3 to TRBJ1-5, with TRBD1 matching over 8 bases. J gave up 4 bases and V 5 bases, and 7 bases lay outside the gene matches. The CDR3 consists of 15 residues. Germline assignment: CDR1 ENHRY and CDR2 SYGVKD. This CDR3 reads CAISPGQAINQPQHF. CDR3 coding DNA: TGTGCCATCAGTCCGGGACAGGCCATTAATCAGCCCCAGCATTTT.